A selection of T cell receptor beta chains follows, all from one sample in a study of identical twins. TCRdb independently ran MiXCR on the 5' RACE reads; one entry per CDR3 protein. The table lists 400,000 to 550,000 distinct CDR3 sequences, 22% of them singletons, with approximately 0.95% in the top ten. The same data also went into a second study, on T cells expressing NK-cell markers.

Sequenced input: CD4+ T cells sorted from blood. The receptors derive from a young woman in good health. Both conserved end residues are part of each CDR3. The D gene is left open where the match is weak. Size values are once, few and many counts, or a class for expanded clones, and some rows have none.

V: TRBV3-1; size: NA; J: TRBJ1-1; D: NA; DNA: TGTGCCAGCAGATCTACAGGTAGGGGTACTATCGTGAACACTGAAGCTTTCTTT; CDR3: CASRSTGRGTIVNTEAFF
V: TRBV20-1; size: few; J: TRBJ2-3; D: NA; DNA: TGCAGTGCCATGGGACTGGGCACAGATACGCAGTATTTT; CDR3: CSAMGLGTDTQYF
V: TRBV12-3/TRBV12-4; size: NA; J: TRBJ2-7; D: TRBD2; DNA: TGTGCCAGCAGGCCAGCGGGGGGCTCCTACGAGCAGTACTTC; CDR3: CASRPAGGSYEQYF
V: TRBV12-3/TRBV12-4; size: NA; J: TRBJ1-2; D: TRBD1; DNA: TGTGCCAGCACCCAGGGACAGGGGGCTTATGGCTACACCTTC; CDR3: CASTQGQGAYGYTF
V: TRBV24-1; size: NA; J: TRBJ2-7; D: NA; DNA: TGTGCCACCAGTGATAAGGACAGATTCTACGAGCAGTACTTC; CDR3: CATSDKDRFYEQYF
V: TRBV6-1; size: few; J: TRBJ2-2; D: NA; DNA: TGTGCCAGCAGTCTCCGAGGAGGTGGCGGGGAGCTGTTTTTT; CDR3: CASSLRGGGGELFF
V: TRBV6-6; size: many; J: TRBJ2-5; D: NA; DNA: TGTGCCAGCAGTTACCGGGGGAGGGAGACCCAGTACTTC; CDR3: CASSYRGRETQYF
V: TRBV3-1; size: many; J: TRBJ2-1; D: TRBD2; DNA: TGTGCCAGCAGCCCGACTAGCGGGGGGTACAATGAGCAGTTCTTC; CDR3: CASSPTSGGYNEQFF
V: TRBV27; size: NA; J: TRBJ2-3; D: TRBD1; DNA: TGTGCCAGCAGTAAATACCGGGACAGGGGTCCAGATACGCAGTATTTT; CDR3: CASSKYRDRGPDTQYF
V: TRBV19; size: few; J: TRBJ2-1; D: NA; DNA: TGTGCCAGTAGTATAGATTTCTTAGGGATTGAGCAGTTCTTC; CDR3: CASSIDFLGIEQFF
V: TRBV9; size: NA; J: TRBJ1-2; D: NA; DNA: TGTGCCAGCAGTACAGGTGCTATGGGCTACACCTTC; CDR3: CASSTGAMGYTF
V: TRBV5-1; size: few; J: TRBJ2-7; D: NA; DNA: TGCGCCAGCAGGAGGTACGGGGCGACCTTTTCCTACGAGCAGTACTTC; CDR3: CASRRYGATFSYEQYF
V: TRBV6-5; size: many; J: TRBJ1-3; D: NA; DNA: TGTGCCAGCAGTTACTCGAACAGACACTCTGGAAACACCATATATTTT; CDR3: CASSYSNRHSGNTIYF
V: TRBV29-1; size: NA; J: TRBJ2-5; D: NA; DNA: TGCAGCGTTACCGATGGGGGAGAGACCCAGTACTTC; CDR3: CSVTDGGETQYF
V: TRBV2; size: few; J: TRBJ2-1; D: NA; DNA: TGTGCCAGCAGTGAAGCGCTTAGAGAGGCTGAGCAGTTCTTC; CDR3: CASSEALREAEQFF
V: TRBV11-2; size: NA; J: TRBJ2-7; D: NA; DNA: TGTGCCAGCAGCTATCCCGGACGCGGAAGCTCCTACGAGCAGTACTTC; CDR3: CASSYPGRGSSYEQYF
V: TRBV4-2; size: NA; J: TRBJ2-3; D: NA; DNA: TGTGCCAGCAGCCCTGGGCTCCTCTATACGCAGTATTTT; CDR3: CASSPGLLYTQYF
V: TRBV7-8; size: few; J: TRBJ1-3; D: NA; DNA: TGTGCCAGCAGCTTAGGTGGGGGGATTGGAAACACCATATATTTT; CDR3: CASSLGGGIGNTIYF
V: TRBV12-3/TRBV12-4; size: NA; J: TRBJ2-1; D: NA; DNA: TGTGCCAGCACGTCTAGCTCCTACAATGAGCAGTTCTTC; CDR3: CASTSSSYNEQFF
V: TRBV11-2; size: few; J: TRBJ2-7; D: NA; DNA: TGTGCCAGCAGCTTAGATAAAGGGTTGTACGAGCAGTACTTC; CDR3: CASSLDKGLYEQYF
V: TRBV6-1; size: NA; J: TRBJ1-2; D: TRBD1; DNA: TGTGCCAGCAGTCAGGGGGGTGGCTATGGCTACACCTTC; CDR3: CASSQGGGYGYTF
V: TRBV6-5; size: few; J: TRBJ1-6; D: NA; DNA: TGTGCCAGCAGTTATTCGGACTCACCCCTCCACTTT; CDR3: CASSYSDSPLHF
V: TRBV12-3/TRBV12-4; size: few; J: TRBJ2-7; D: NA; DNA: TGTGCCAGCAGTCGACTAGTCTACGAGCAGTACTTC; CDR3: CASSRLVYEQYF
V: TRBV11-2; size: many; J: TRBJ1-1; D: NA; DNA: TGTGCCAGCAGCGGGTCTGGGGTTGGACTAGCTTTCTTT; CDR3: CASSGSGVGLAFF
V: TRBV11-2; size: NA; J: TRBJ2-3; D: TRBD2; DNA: TGTGCCAGCAGCTTAAAGGGCACTAGCGGCACCTACACAGATACGCAGTATTTT; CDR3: CASSLKGTSGTYTDTQYF
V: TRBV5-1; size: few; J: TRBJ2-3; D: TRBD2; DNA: TGCGCCAGCAGCCTCGGGACTAGCGGCGCCGGCACAGATACGCAGTATTTT; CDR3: CASSLGTSGAGTDTQYF
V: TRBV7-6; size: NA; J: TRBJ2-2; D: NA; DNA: TGTGCCAGCAGCTTAGCATTGAGGGGGGTCCTCACCGGGGAGCTGTTTTTT; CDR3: CASSLALRGVLTGELFF
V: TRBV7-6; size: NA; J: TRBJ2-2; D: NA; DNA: TGTGCCAGCAGCTTACGGCAGTTCACCGGGGAGCTGTTTTTT; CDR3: CASSLRQFTGELFF
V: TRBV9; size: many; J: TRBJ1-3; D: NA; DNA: TGTGCCAGCAGCGGAACAGGGAACTCTGGAAACACCATATATTTT; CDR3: CASSGTGNSGNTIYF
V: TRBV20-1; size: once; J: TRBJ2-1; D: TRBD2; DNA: TGCAGTGCAGAAGCGGCTAGCGGGGTGGAGGAGCAGTTCTTC; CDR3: CSAEAASGVEEQFF
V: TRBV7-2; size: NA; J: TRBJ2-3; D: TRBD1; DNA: TGTGCCAGCAGCCCACACTCCCGACAGGGTAGGGCAGATACGCAGTATTTT; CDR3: CASSPHSRQGRADTQYF
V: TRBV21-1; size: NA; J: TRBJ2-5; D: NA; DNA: TGTGCCAGCAGCAAAAGGGCGATAGAAGAGACCCAGTACTTC; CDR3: CASSKRAIEETQYF
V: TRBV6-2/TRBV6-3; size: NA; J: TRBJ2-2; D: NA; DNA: TGTGCCAGCAGTTGGGCCCAGGGAGTTACCGGGGAGCTGTTTTTT; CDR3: CASSWAQGVTGELFF
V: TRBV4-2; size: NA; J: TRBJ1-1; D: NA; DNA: TGTGCCAGCAGCCAAGGTCCGGGGTCCCCCACTGAAGCTTTCTTT; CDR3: CASSQGPGSPTEAFF
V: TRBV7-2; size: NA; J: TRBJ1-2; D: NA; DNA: TGTGCCAGCAGCCCGTGGGGGGTGGCTGGCTACACCTTC; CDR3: CASSPWGVAGYTF
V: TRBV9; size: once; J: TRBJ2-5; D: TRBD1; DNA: TGTGCCAGCAGCTCGATGACAGGGAGCGAGACCCAGTACTTC; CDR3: CASSSMTGSETQYF
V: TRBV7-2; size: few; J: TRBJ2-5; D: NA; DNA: TGTGCCAGCAGCCGAGTCCAGGGAGAGACCCAGTACTTC; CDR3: CASSRVQGETQYF
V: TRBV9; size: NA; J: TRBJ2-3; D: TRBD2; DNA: TGTGCCAGCAGCGCATGGCGGGGGGGGGCAGATACGCAGTATTTT; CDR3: CASSAWRGGADTQYF
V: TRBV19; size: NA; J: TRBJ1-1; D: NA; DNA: TGTGCCAGTAGTATATTTGCCCAGGGTGGGACTGAAGCTTTCTTT; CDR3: CASSIFAQGGTEAFF
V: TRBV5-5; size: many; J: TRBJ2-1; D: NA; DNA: TGTGCCAGCAGCTTTGGGCCTGATATAAAGTACAATGAGCAGTTCTTC; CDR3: CASSFGPDIKYNEQFF
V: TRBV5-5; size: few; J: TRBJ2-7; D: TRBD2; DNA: TGTGCCAGCAGCTTCGTTGCGGGAGGCGAGCAGTACTTC; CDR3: CASSFVAGGEQYF
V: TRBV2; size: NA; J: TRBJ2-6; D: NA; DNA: TGTGCCAGCAGTGAAGGGCAGGCTGGGGCCAACGTCCTGACTTTC; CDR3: CASSEGQAGANVLTF
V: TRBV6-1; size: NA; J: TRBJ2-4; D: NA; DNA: TGTGCCAGCAGCCGAGGGGCGACCTTCTACAAAAACATTCAGTACTTC; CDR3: CASSRGATFYKNIQYF
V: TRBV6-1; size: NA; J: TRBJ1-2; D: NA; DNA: TGTGCCAGCAGTCCCCACCCGACAGCCTATGGCTACACCTTC; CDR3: CASSPHPTAYGYTF
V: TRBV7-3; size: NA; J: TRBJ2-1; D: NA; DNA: TGTGCCAGCAGCTTACAGGGTGGGGCCTACAATGAGCAGTTCTTC; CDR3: CASSLQGGAYNEQFF
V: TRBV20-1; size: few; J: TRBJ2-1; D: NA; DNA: TGCAGTGCCCGAAATCGTGGGGGAGGTCAGTTCTTC; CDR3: CSARNRGGGQFF
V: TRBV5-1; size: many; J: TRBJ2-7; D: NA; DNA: TGCGCCAGCAGCGGTACTGACTACGAGCAGTACTTC; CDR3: CASSGTDYEQYF
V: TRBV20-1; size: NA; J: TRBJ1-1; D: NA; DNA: TGCAGTGCTGCTGGTGGGTACACTGAAGCTTTCTTT; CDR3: CSAAGGYTEAFF